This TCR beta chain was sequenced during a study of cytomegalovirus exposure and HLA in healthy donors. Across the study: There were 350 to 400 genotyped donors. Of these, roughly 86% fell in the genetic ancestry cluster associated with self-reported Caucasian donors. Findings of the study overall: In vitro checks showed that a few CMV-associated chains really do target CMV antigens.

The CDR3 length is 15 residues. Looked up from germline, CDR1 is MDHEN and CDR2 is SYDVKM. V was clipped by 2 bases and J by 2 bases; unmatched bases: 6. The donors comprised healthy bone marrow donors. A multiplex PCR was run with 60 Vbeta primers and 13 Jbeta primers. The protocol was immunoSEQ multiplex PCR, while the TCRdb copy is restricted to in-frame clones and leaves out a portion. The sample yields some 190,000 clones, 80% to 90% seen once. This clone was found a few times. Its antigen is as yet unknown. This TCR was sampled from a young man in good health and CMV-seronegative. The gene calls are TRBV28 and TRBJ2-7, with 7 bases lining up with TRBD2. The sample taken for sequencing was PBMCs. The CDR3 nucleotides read TGTGCCAGCAGTTTAGGGCAGGGAGGGACCTACGAGCAGTACTTC. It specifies CASSLGQGGTYEQYF.